This is a list of T cell receptor beta chains from one sample in a study of OX40 agonist ivuxolimab in advanced cancers. The repertoire was sequenced with immunoSEQ multiplex PCR; TCRdb's copy has only in-frame clones and lacks some. In the table there are fewer than 35,000 clones, 75% to 85% of which are singletons. The starting material was CD4+ or CD8+ T cells sorted from blood, obtained in a trial of the OX40 agonist ivuxolimab. These receptors came from an adult with an advanced solid tumor such as melanoma, head and neck, liver or kidney cancer. CDR3s include the opening cysteine and the closing phenylalanine or tryptophan. D genes are given only for firm matches. Expanded clones get a size class; other rows say once, few or many, or leave the size out.

d_gene: TRBD2
abundance: -
v_gene: TRBV15
j_gene: TRBJ2-3
CDR3aa: CATSRAGGGVANTQYF
CDR3nt: TGTGCCACCAGCAGAGCGGGCGGGGGGGTCGCAAATACGCAGTATTTT

d_gene: -
abundance: -
v_gene: TRBV6-5
j_gene: TRBJ1-5
CDR3aa: CASSPRGLNQPQHF
CDR3nt: TGTGCCAGCAGCCCGCGGGGTTTGAATCAGCCCCAGCATTTT

d_gene: TRBD2
abundance: -
v_gene: TRBV10-2
j_gene: TRBJ2-2
CDR3aa: CASKETSGSPGELFF
CDR3nt: TGCGCCAGCAAGGAAACTAGCGGGAGTCCCGGGGAGCTGTTTTTT

d_gene: TRBD1
abundance: -
v_gene: TRBV19
j_gene: TRBJ1-6
CDR3aa: CASSRTGGDNSPLHF
CDR3nt: TGTGCCAGCTCCCGGACAGGTGGGGATAATTCACCCCTCCACTTT

d_gene: TRBD2
abundance: -
v_gene: TRBV6-4
j_gene: TRBJ2-2
CDR3aa: CASREGHNTGELFF
CDR3nt: TGTGCCAGCCGGGAGGGACATAACACCGGGGAGCTGTTTTTT

d_gene: -
abundance: -
v_gene: TRBV5-6
j_gene: TRBJ2-7
CDR3aa: CASSLMGEQYF
CDR3nt: TGTGCCAGCAGCTTGATGGGGGAGCAGTACTTC

d_gene: -
abundance: -
v_gene: TRBV6-5
j_gene: TRBJ2-2
CDR3aa: CASSRTGTLTGELFF
CDR3nt: TGTGCCAGCAGTCGAACCGGGACTCTTACCGGGGAGCTGTTTTTT

d_gene: -
abundance: -
v_gene: TRBV6-1
j_gene: TRBJ2-1
CDR3aa: CASSDLTGINEQFF
CDR3nt: TGTGCCAGCAGTGATTTAACAGGGATCAATGAGCAGTTCTTC

d_gene: -
abundance: -
v_gene: TRBV7-2
j_gene: TRBJ2-7
CDR3aa: CASSLATDYYEQYF
CDR3nt: TGTGCCAGCAGCTTAGCGACAGATTACTACGAGCAGTACTTC

d_gene: -
abundance: -
v_gene: TRBV9
j_gene: TRBJ1-1
CDR3aa: CASSVVAQNTEAFF
CDR3nt: TGTGCCAGCAGCGTAGTGGCCCAGAACACTGAAGCTTTCTTT

d_gene: -
abundance: -
v_gene: TRBV7-2
j_gene: TRBJ2-5
CDR3aa: CASSSGTQETQYF
CDR3nt: TGTGCCAGCAGCTCCGGGACCCAAGAGACCCAGTACTTC

d_gene: -
abundance: -
v_gene: TRBV9
j_gene: TRBJ1-3
CDR3aa: CASSGRSGNTIYF
CDR3nt: TGTGCCAGCAGCGGGAGATCTGGAAACACCATATATTTT

d_gene: TRBD2
abundance: few
v_gene: TRBV5-1
j_gene: TRBJ2-1
CDR3aa: CASSLDSGGIYNEQFF
CDR3nt: TGCGCCAGCAGCTTGGACAGCGGGGGGATTTACAATGAGCAGTTCTTC

d_gene: -
abundance: -
v_gene: TRBV6-5
j_gene: TRBJ1-6
CDR3aa: CASRTDSNSPLHF
CDR3nt: TGTGCCAGCAGGACCGACTCTAATTCACCCCTCCACTTT

d_gene: TRBD1
abundance: -
v_gene: TRBV5-1
j_gene: TRBJ1-2
CDR3aa: CASSRGGQGTVYGYTF
CDR3nt: TGCGCCAGCAGCCGCGGAGGACAGGGGACGGTCTATGGCTACACCTTC

d_gene: -
abundance: -
v_gene: TRBV28
j_gene: TRBJ1-5
CDR3aa: CASSLWEANQPQHF
CDR3nt: TGTGCCAGCAGTTTATGGGAGGCGAATCAGCCCCAGCATTTT

d_gene: -
abundance: few
v_gene: TRBV30
j_gene: TRBJ2-2
CDR3aa: CAWSGLGQITGELFF
CDR3nt: TGTGCCTGGAGTGGACTAGGGCAAATCACCGGGGAGCTGTTTTTT

d_gene: -
abundance: -
v_gene: TRBV9
j_gene: TRBJ2-7
CDR3aa: CASSGDFYEQYF
CDR3nt: TGTGCCAGCAGCGGGGACTTCTACGAGCAGTACTTC

d_gene: TRBD2
abundance: -
v_gene: TRBV4-3
j_gene: TRBJ2-1
CDR3aa: CASSQGSLAGGFEQFF
CDR3nt: TGCGCCAGCAGCCAAGGATCACTAGCGGGAGGGTTTGAGCAGTTCTTC

d_gene: -
abundance: -
v_gene: TRBV11-2
j_gene: TRBJ2-7
CDR3aa: CASRAGVEQYF
CDR3nt: TGTGCCAGCAGAGCTGGAGTTGAGCAGTACTTC

d_gene: TRBD2
abundance: -
v_gene: TRBV19
j_gene: TRBJ2-7
CDR3aa: CASSTPPGLVSYEQYF
CDR3nt: TGTGCCAGTAGTACCCCTCCGGGACTAGTCTCCTACGAGCAGTACTTC

d_gene: -
abundance: -
v_gene: TRBV6-5
j_gene: TRBJ1-6
CDR3aa: CASKTTGAGNSPLHF
CDR3nt: TGTGCCAGCAAAACGACAGGAGCTGGAAATTCACCCCTCCACTTT

d_gene: TRBD2
abundance: -
v_gene: TRBV27
j_gene: TRBJ2-1
CDR3aa: CASIATRLAGVYNEQFF
CDR3nt: TGTGCCAGCATCGCCACCCGACTAGCGGGGGTCTACAATGAGCAGTTCTTC

d_gene: -
abundance: -
v_gene: TRBV21-1
j_gene: TRBJ1-2
CDR3aa: CASSVSGHFYGYTF
CDR3nt: TGTGCCAGCAGCGTGTCGGGACACTTCTATGGCTACACCTTC

d_gene: -
abundance: -
v_gene: TRBV21-1
j_gene: TRBJ2-5
CDR3aa: CASSKLALRDTPHF
CDR3nt: TGTGCCAGCAGCAAATTAGCCCTCCGGGACACCCCGCACTTC

d_gene: -
abundance: -
v_gene: TRBV4-1
j_gene: TRBJ1-1
CDR3aa: CASSRPMGRFFMNTEAFF
CDR3nt: TGCGCCAGCAGCCGCCCTATGGGCAGGTTTTTCATGAACACTGAAGCTTTCTTT

d_gene: TRBD1
abundance: -
v_gene: TRBV2
j_gene: TRBJ2-3
CDR3aa: CASSSDRVVRNTQYF
CDR3nt: TGTGCCAGCAGCTCGGACAGGGTTGTTCGGAATACGCAGTATTTT

d_gene: TRBD2
abundance: -
v_gene: TRBV11-2
j_gene: TRBJ2-7
CDR3aa: CASSSLASGSHEQYF
CDR3nt: TGTGCCAGCAGCTCCCTCGCTAGCGGGAGCCACGAGCAGTACTTC

d_gene: -
abundance: -
v_gene: TRBV6-9
j_gene: TRBJ2-7
CDR3aa: CASSFPGAGFYEQYF
CDR3nt: TGTGCCAGCAGTTTTCCGGGAGCCGGTTTCTACGAGCAGTACTTC

d_gene: -
abundance: -
v_gene: TRBV5-4
j_gene: TRBJ1-2
CDR3aa: CASSLDLEGYGYTF
CDR3nt: TGTGCCAGCAGCTTGGACCTAGAGGGGTATGGCTACACCTTC

d_gene: -
abundance: -
v_gene: TRBV10-3
j_gene: TRBJ2-3
CDR3aa: CAISDEGGSTDTQYF
CDR3nt: TGTGCCATCAGTGATGAGGGGGGGAGCACAGATACGCAGTATTTT

d_gene: -
abundance: -
v_gene: TRBV7-2
j_gene: TRBJ1-5
CDR3aa: CASRGGWSNQPQHF
CDR3nt: TGTGCCAGCAGAGGGGGATGGAGCAATCAGCCCCAGCATTTT

d_gene: -
abundance: -
v_gene: TRBV10-1
j_gene: TRBJ1-1
CDR3aa: CASSGQHTEAFF
CDR3nt: TGCGCCAGCTCCGGTCAGCACACTGAAGCTTTCTTT

d_gene: -
abundance: -
v_gene: TRBV5-4
j_gene: TRBJ1-2
CDR3aa: CASTKDTFYGYTF
CDR3nt: TGTGCCAGCACCAAAGACACGTTCTATGGCTACACCTTC

d_gene: TRBD2
abundance: -
v_gene: TRBV7-8
j_gene: TRBJ2-1
CDR3aa: CASSWGTSGSEQFF
CDR3nt: TGTGCCAGCAGCTGGGGGACTAGCGGTAGTGAGCAGTTCTTC

d_gene: -
abundance: once
v_gene: TRBV4-2
j_gene: TRBJ1-2
CDR3aa: CASSQGHQLYGYTF
CDR3nt: TGTGCCAGCAGCCAGGGACATCAGTTATATGGCTACACCTTC

d_gene: TRBD1
abundance: -
v_gene: TRBV5-1
j_gene: TRBJ2-2
CDR3aa: CASTNRGQAGELFF
CDR3nt: TGCGCCAGCACGAACAGGGGTCAGGCCGGGGAGCTGTTTTTT

d_gene: -
abundance: -
v_gene: TRBV19
j_gene: TRBJ2-2
CDR3aa: CASSLRDINTGELFF
CDR3nt: TGTGCCAGTAGTCTCCGGGACATAAACACCGGGGAGCTGTTTTTT

d_gene: -
abundance: -
v_gene: TRBV30
j_gene: TRBJ2-5
CDR3aa: CAWSVLSFAETQYF
CDR3nt: TGTGCCTGGAGTGTACTTTCGTTTGCGGAGACCCAGTACTTC

d_gene: -
abundance: -
v_gene: TRBV28
j_gene: TRBJ2-4
CDR3aa: CASSLWGGGVKNIQYF
CDR3nt: TGTGCCAGCAGTCTCTGGGGTGGAGGGGTCAAAAACATTCAGTACTTC

d_gene: -
abundance: -
v_gene: TRBV19
j_gene: TRBJ1-5
CDR3aa: CASSISGQGQPQHF
CDR3nt: TGTGCCAGTAGTATTTCCGGGCAGGGTCAGCCCCAGCATTTT

d_gene: -
abundance: -
v_gene: TRBV7-9
j_gene: TRBJ1-6
CDR3aa: CASSTPGRDSPLHF
CDR3nt: TGTGCCAGCAGCACCCCCGGGAGGGATTCACCCCTCCACTTT

d_gene: TRBD1
abundance: medium-sized
v_gene: TRBV6-6
j_gene: TRBJ1-5
CDR3aa: CASSRTGNSNQPQHF
CDR3nt: TGTGCCAGCAGCCGGACAGGGAATAGCAATCAGCCCCAGCATTTT

d_gene: TRBD2
abundance: -
v_gene: TRBV2
j_gene: TRBJ2-1
CDR3aa: CASRGTSGVNEQFF
CDR3nt: TGTGCCAGCAGGGGGACTAGCGGGGTTAATGAGCAGTTCTTC

d_gene: TRBD2
abundance: medium-sized
v_gene: TRBV7-7
j_gene: TRBJ2-1
CDR3aa: CASSASGRLEEQFF
CDR3nt: TGTGCTAGCAGCGCTAGCGGGAGGTTGGAAGAGCAGTTCTTC

d_gene: TRBD2
abundance: -
v_gene: TRBV19
j_gene: TRBJ2-1
CDR3aa: CASSIVGWGTSGSNEQFF
CDR3nt: TGTGCCAGTAGTATAGTGGGTTGGGGGACTAGCGGGAGCAATGAGCAGTTCTTC

d_gene: -
abundance: -
v_gene: TRBV15
j_gene: TRBJ1-2
CDR3aa: CATSRDRRPAGYGYTF
CDR3nt: TGTGCCACCAGCAGAGATAGGAGGCCGGCCGGCTATGGCTACACCTTC

d_gene: -
abundance: -
v_gene: TRBV10-2
j_gene: TRBJ1-1
CDR3aa: CASRDTMNTEAFF
CDR3nt: TGCGCCAGCAGGGACACCATGAACACTGAAGCTTTCTTT

d_gene: TRBD1
abundance: -
v_gene: TRBV7-8
j_gene: TRBJ2-7
CDR3aa: CASSLGRQGTYEQYF
CDR3nt: TGTGCCAGCAGCTTAGGGCGACAGGGCACCTACGAGCAGTACTTC

d_gene: -
abundance: -
v_gene: TRBV6-6
j_gene: TRBJ1-5
CDR3aa: CASSLDSSNQPQHF
CDR3nt: TGTGCCAGCAGTCTGGACAGTTCCAATCAGCCCCAGCATTTT

d_gene: -
abundance: -
v_gene: TRBV11-2
j_gene: TRBJ2-1
CDR3aa: CASSLTYSKAGDEQFF
CDR3nt: TGTGCCAGCAGCTTAACGTATTCTAAGGCTGGGGATGAGCAGTTCTTC

d_gene: -
abundance: few
v_gene: TRBV29-1
j_gene: TRBJ2-1
CDR3aa: CSVDTQGTGNEQFF
CDR3nt: TGCAGCGTTGACACCCAAGGTACGGGTAATGAGCAGTTCTTC

d_gene: -
abundance: -
v_gene: TRBV28
j_gene: TRBJ1-5
CDR3aa: CASRGPGYQPQHF
CDR3nt: TGTGCCAGCAGAGGACCGGGCTATCAGCCCCAGCATTTT

d_gene: -
abundance: -
v_gene: TRBV28
j_gene: TRBJ2-3
CDR3aa: CASRLYPGSTDTQYF
CDR3nt: TGTGCCAGCAGACTTTATCCGGGGAGCACAGATACGCAGTATTTT

d_gene: -
abundance: -
v_gene: TRBV4-3
j_gene: TRBJ2-6
CDR3aa: CASSQERGSGANVLTF
CDR3nt: TGCGCCAGCAGCCAAGAACGGGGATCTGGGGCCAACGTCCTGACTTTC